The 27 T cell receptor beta chains below all came from one sample that was sequenced in a study of early T cells in non-severe SARS-CoV-2 infection. TCRdb recomputed calls from the 5' RACE reads with MiXCR, one row per CDR3 protein. The table has under 140,000 distinct CDR3 sequences, roughly 13% seen once. Sequenced here: whole blood, sampled at baseline. Receptors were obtained from an adult who was a healthcare worker with PCR-confirmed SARS-CoV-2 infection or an uninfected control (not recorded which).

The rearrangement uses TRBV10-2 and TRBJ2-1, with D tentatively TRBD1 (6 bases). This CDR3 is 12 amino acids long. With 5 bases removed from V and 10 bases from J, the gap between germline ends came to 12 bases. Per the germline V gene, CDR1 is WSHSY and CDR2 is SAAADI. As DNA, the CDR3 is TGCGCCAGCAGTCGGGACACCCACGAGCAGTTCTTC. This gives the protein CASSRDTHEQFF.

The J gene is TRBJ1-1, the V gene TRBV5-5; D is unresolved. This CDR3 comprises 15 residues. V gave up 6 bases and J gave up 0 bases, with 15 bases separating them. Germline CDR1 is SGHKS and CDR2 is YYEKEE (reference sequence). CDR3 in DNA: TGTGCCAGCAAGAAGTGGGGAGAGATGAACACTGAAGCTTTCTTT. The encoded protein is CASKKWGEMNTEAFF.

The chain couples TRBV5-4 to TRBJ2-3, with D possibly being TRBD2 (5 bases). The V end lost 3 bases, the J end lost 0 bases, and 11 bases lay between the germline ends. Per germline, CDR1 SGHNT and CDR2 YYREEE (reference sequence). The CDR3 loop spans 15 amino acids. In nucleotides, the CDR3 is TGTGCCAGCAGCTCCCCGGAGGTCAGCACAGATACGCAGTATTTT. This encodes CASSSPEVSTDTQYF.

This clonotype was seen at least ten times. This sequence joins TRBV28 and TRBJ1-1; D unresolved. The CDR3 runs to 16 residues. CDR1 MDHEN and CDR2 SYDVKM come from the germline V gene. V was pared by 2 bases and J by 5 bases, with 18 bases between. The CDR3 protein is CASSLISAGSITEAFF. CDR3 bases: TGTGCCAGCAGTTTAATTTCAGCAGGCTCGATTACTGAAGCTTTCTTT.

The chain employs TRBV6-5 and TRBJ1-2; perhaps TRBD1 as D (6 bases). The germline V and J ends were trimmed by 2 bases and 0 bases, with 10 bases remaining between them. The CDR3 is made up of 15 amino acids. The germline CDR1 and CDR2 sequences are MNHEY and SVGAGI. The CDR3 sequence: CASSYGTYPNYGYTF. The CDR3 coding sequence is TGTGCCAGCAGTTACGGGACATATCCTAACTATGGCTACACCTTC.

V and J are TRBV7-8 and TRBJ1-3; 8 bases agree with TRBD1. V lost 5 bases to trimming and J lost 4 bases; unmatched junction nucleotides: 10. The CDR3 length is 16 residues. The V gene's germline CDR1 is SGHVS and CDR2 FQNEAQ. In nucleotides, the CDR3 is TGTGCCAGCAGCGGTAGGGGACAGGCCGTCGGAAACACCATATATTTT. Its protein is CASSGRGQAVGNTIYF.

The chain employs TRBV29-1 and TRBJ1-1; tentative D call: TRBD1 (6 bases). CDR3 length: 9 amino acids. Trimming took off 6 bases at V and 8 bases at J, with 7 bases between the two ends. Germline CDR1 reads SQVTM; CDR2 reads ANQGSEA. Written as DNA, the CDR3 is TGCAGCGTAGGACAGGAAGCTTTCTTT. Translating it yields CSVGQEAFF.

The genes are TRBV20-1 and TRBJ2-7; 7 positions agree with TRBD2. CDR3 length equals 13 residues. The V gene's germline CDR1 is DFQATT and CDR2 SNEGSKA (reference sequence). With V trimmed by 6 bases and J by 4 bases, 9 bases remained unmatched. CDR3 DNA: TGCAGTGCCCAACGGGGAGGGGAGTACGAGCAGTACTTC. It encodes CSAQRGGEYEQYF.

This clonotype has only a few counts. The chain uses TRBV25-1 and TRBJ2-1, with D tentatively TRBD2 (5 bases). The germline V and J ends were trimmed by 8 bases and 2 bases, with 7 bases remaining between them. The CDR3 has 12 residues. Germline CDR1 and CDR2: MGHDK and SYGVNS. Here the CDR3 reads CASSGTYNEQFF. As DNA, the CDR3 is TGTGCCAGCTCCGGGACCTACAATGAGCAGTTCTTC. Variable domain in full (rest from reference TRBV25-1 and TRBJ2-1): EADIYQTPRYLVIGTGKKITLECSQTMGHDKMYWYQQDPGMELHLIHYSYGVNSTEKGDLSSESTVSRIRTEHFPLTLESARPSHTSQYLCASSGTYNEQFFGPGTRLTVL.

V usage is TRBV28 and J usage is TRBJ2-7; TRBD2 aligns across 7 bases. Germline V gene data show CDR1 as MDHEN and CDR2 as SYDVKM. The V gene end was trimmed by 5 bases and the J gene end by 4 bases; junction bases not matched to a gene: 11. The CDR3 contains 15 residues. CDR3 DNA sequence: TGTGCCAGCAGTCCCCTGGGAGGGGCCATGTACGAGCAGTACTTC. Translated: CASSPLGGAMYEQYF. The full variable domain, with the rest looked up from reference TRBV28 and TRBJ2-7, is DVKVTQSSRYLVKRTGEKVFLECVQDMDHENMFWYRQDPGLGLRLIYFSYDVKMKEKGDIPEGYSVSREKKERFSLILESASTNQTSMYLCASSPLGGAMYEQYFGPGTRLTVT.

The chain has TRBV7-3 and TRBJ2-2, with 8 positions matching TRBD1. The trim removed 5 bases at V and 3 bases at J, leaving 5 bases unmatched. This CDR3 spans 15 amino acids. Germline CDR1 SGHTA, CDR2 FQGTGA. The CDR3 sequence: CASSPGTGYTGELFF. The CDR3 DNA follows: TGTGCCAGCAGCCCCGGGACAGGTTACACCGGGGAGCTGTTTTTT. The full variable domain, in which reference TRBV7-3 and TRBJ2-2 provide the parts outside the CDR3, is GAGVSQTPSNKVTEKGKYVELRCDPISGHTALYWYRQSLGQGPEFLIYFQGTGAADDSGLPNDRFFAVRPEGSVSTLKIQRTERGDSAVYLCASSPGTGYTGELFFGEGSRLTVL.

This clonotype was observed a handful of times. This rearrangement joins TRBV27 to TRBJ1-2; tentatively, D is TRBD1 (6 bases). Germline V gene sequence: CDR1 MNHEY, CDR2 SMNVEV (reference sequence). This CDR3 comprises 13 residues. Trimming cost V 10 bases and J 4 bases, with 16 bases left between them. The CDR3, as DNA: TGTGCCACCAGCGGGGGGCCGGGCTATGGCTACACCTTC. Translating it yields CATSGGPGYGYTF.

This clonotype occurred a few times. The gene calls are TRBV6-1 and TRBJ2-2; D gene unclear. This CDR3 region has 16 residues. Germline CDR1 MNHNS, CDR2 SASEGT. V was shortened by 4 bases and J by 0 bases, with 12 bases between the two germline ends. DNA of the CDR3: TGTGCCAGCAGTGGGGGTCCTAACGCGAACACCGGGGAGCTGTTTTTT. Its translation is CASSGGPNANTGELFF.

Many counts were recorded for this clonotype. The chain links TRBV20-1 to TRBJ1-5; the match to TRBD1 covers 7 bases. Looked up from germline, CDR1 is DFQATT and CDR2 is SNEGSKA (reference sequence). The length of the CDR3 is 14 residues. V was clipped by 3 bases and J by 0 bases; unmatched bases: 2. CDR3 nucleotide sequence: TGCAGTGCTAGTAGGACAGGTAGCAATCAGCCCCAGCATTTT. Its translation: CSASRTGSNQPQHF.

This clonotype was counted ten times or more. Relative to the germline gene, one junction end is altered; a read error may explain this. The CDR3 is CASSLEQKTQYF. DNA of the CDR3: TGTGCCAGCAGTTTAGAGCAAAAGACCCAGTACTTC. The genes are TRBV11-2 and TRBJ2-5; D uncertain. Germline CDR1 and CDR2: SGHAT and FQNNGV. The CDR3 spans 12 residues.

Many counts were recorded for this clonotype. The chain combines TRBV28 with TRBJ2-6; D may be TRBD1 (6 bases). The germline CDR1 and CDR2 sequences are MDHEN and SYDVKM. This CDR3 comprises 13 residues. V was pared by 5 bases and J by 5 bases, with 7 bases between. CDR3 in DNA: TGTGCCAGCAGTAGGGACAGGGCCAACGTCCTGACTTTC. It translates to CASSRDRANVLTF.

This clonotype has just a few counts. The chain is built from TRBV5-5 and TRBJ2-3, with D possibly being TRBD2 (7 bases). Germline V gives CDR1 SGHKS, CDR2 YYEKEE (reference sequence). With 3 bases removed from V and 3 bases from J, the gap between germline ends came to 17 bases. The CDR3 length is 16 residues. CDR3 in DNA: TGTGCCAGCAGCTCCGCGGGGGCGCGGCGGACAGATACGCAGTATTTT. It specifies CASSSAGARRTDTQYF.

The chain carries TRBV19 and TRBJ2-7, with 7 bases fitting TRBD2. V gave up 4 bases and J gave up 7 bases; unmatched junction bases: 13. The CDR3 spans 15 residues. Germline CDR1 is LNHDA and CDR2 is SQIVND (reference sequence). The chain's CDR3 is CASSRRRDYSSEQYF. The CDR3 region has the DNA TGTGCCAGTAGTAGACGCCGGGACTACTCGAGTGAGCAGTACTTC.

The table lists this clonotype with a few counts. The rearrangement links TRBV4-1 to TRBJ2-3; D gene uncertain. Germline V gene lookup returns CDR1 MGHRA and CDR2 YSYEKL. This CDR3 contains 15 residues. V dropped 4 bases and J dropped 0 bases, with 11 bases sitting between them. The CDR3 DNA follows: TGCGCCAGCAGCCTAAAGTCGATCAGCACAGATACGCAGTATTTT. This gives the protein CASSLKSISTDTQYF.

This clonotype appeared a few times. The chain is built from TRBV6-1 and TRBJ1-1; D is unresolved. The CDR3 loop spans 13 amino acids. The V gene's germline CDR1 is MNHNS and CDR2 SASEGT. V dropped 7 bases and J dropped 2 bases, with 11 bases sitting between them. As DNA, the CDR3 is TGTGCCAGCACGATTACAGCAAACACTGAAGCTTTCTTT. This codes for CASTITANTEAFF.

The rearrangement uses TRBV7-2 and TRBJ1-6; D might be TRBD1 (5 bases). Germline V lookup: CDR1 SGHTA, CDR2 FQGNSA. V lost 1 base, J lost 8 bases, and 9 bases lay in between. This CDR3 has 14 amino acids. This chain's CDR3 is CASSLGQKYSPLHF. The CDR3 region has the DNA TGTGCCAGCAGCTTAGGACAGAAGTATTCACCCCTCCACTTT.

The chain couples TRBV6-5 to TRBJ1-4; no clear D. Germline CDR1 MNHEY, CDR2 SVGAGI. This CDR3 is built from 15 residues. Deletions cut 7 bases from V and 3 bases from J, with 15 bases between. The CDR3 spells CASTLQHGANEKLFF. The CDR3 DNA sequence: TGTGCCAGCACCTTGCAACATGGGGCTAATGAAAAACTGTTTTTT.

This clonotype appeared a single time. The chain joins TRBV6-5 to TRBJ1-1, with 7 positions matching TRBD1. The CDR3 spans 16 residues. V was clipped by 2 bases and J by 2 bases; unmatched bases: 8. Germline CDR1 MNHEY, CDR2 SVGAGI. The CDR3 sequence is CASSYGNRGHNTEAFF. The CDR3 DNA sequence: TGTGCCAGCAGTTACGGTAACAGGGGACACAACACTGAAGCTTTCTTT.

Only a few counts were recorded for this clonotype. The chain couples TRBV20-1 to TRBJ1-5, with no clear D. This CDR3 contains 12 residues. The germline gives CDR1 DFQATT, CDR2 SNEGSKA (reference sequence). The ends were cut back, 1 base at V and 3 bases at J, with 4 bases in the middle. DNA for the CDR3: TGCAGTGCTAGAGGTCCCAATCAGCCCCAGCATTTT. Residues: CSARGPNQPQHF.

The V call is TRBV3-1, the J call TRBJ1-2; D unclear. Between the trimmed V and J ends, which lost 0 bases and 2 bases, there was a span of 13 bases. The CDR3 loop spans 16 amino acids. The germline V gene encodes CDR1 LGHDT and CDR2 YNNKEL (reference sequence). CDR3 amino acids: CASSQDYSGLNYGYTF. As DNA, the CDR3 is TGTGCCAGCAGCCAAGATTACAGCGGACTGAACTATGGCTACACCTTC.

V gene TRBV12-3 or TRBV12-4 combines with J gene TRBJ1-2, with 8 nucleotides matching TRBD1. This CDR3 contains 13 residues. Germline trimming cut 3 bases from V and 7 bases from J; bases unmatched to any gene: 4. The chain's CDR3 is CASSLTGEVGYTF. DNA of the CDR3: TGTGCCAGCAGTTTGACAGGGGAGGTTGGCTACACCTTC.

The chain has TRBV28 and TRBJ1-1; D ambiguous. Germline CDR1 reads MDHEN; CDR2 reads SYDVKM. The CDR3 consists of 13 residues. The V end lost 3 bases, the J end lost 4 bases, and 9 bases lay between the germline ends. The CDR3 DNA reads as TGTGCCAGCAGTTTTACGGGGAGCACTGAAGCTTTCTTT. Translated, it gives CASSFTGSTEAFF. Full variable domain (remainder filled in from reference TRBV28 and TRBJ1-1): DVKVTQSSRYLVKRTGEKVFLECVQDMDHENMFWYRQDPGLGLRLIYFSYDVKMKEKGDIPEGYSVSREKKERFSLILESASTNQTSMYLCASSFTGSTEAFFGQGTRLTVV.